This TCR beta chain was identified during a study of T cell repertoires in cytomegalovirus infection. Turning to the study itself: Indications came from public TCR beta signatures; they pointed to CMV infection and to a matching HLA type.

This clonotype was seen at least ten times. Its antigen is as yet unknown. Study outcomes and limitations: CMV-specific TCR beta clonotypes restricted by HLA-C dominated the ex vivo response. Cumulative public TCR beta family frequency identified carriers of CMV plus the relevant HLA.

CDR3 length equals 14 residues. Germline CDR1 SEHNR, CDR2 FQNEAQ (reference sequence). V lost 2 bases to trimming and J lost 6 bases; unmatched junction nucleotides: 6. From the reads, TCRdb called clonotypes with MiXCR, one entry per CDR3 protein. The repertoire consists of almost 550,000 distinct CDR3 sequences, with 15% to 20% occurring once and the leading ten covering about 24%. The chain combines TRBV7-9 with TRBJ2-7, with 8 bases fitting TRBD2. The receptor was isolated from a human donor in good health (CMV status not recorded). Some clones in this sample may be carry-over from other donors' samples. The sample was CD8+ T cells from PBMCs. CDR3 region: CASSLRLAGGEQYF. In DNA, the CDR3 is TGTGCCAGCAGCTTAAGGCTGGCGGGGGGCGAGCAGTACTTC.